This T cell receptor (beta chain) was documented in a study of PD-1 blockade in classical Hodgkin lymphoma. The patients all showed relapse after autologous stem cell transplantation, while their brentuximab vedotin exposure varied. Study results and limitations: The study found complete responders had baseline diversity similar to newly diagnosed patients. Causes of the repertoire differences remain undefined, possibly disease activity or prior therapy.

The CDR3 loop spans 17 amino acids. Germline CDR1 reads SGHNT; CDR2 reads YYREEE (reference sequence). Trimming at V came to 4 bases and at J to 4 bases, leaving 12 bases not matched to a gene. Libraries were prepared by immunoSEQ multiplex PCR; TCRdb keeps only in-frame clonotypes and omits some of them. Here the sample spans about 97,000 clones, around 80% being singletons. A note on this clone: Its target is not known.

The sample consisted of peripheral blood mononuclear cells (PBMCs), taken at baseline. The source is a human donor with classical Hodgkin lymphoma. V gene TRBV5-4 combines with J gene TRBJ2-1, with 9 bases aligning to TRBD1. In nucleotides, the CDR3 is TGTGCCAGCAGCGCCCGGACAGGGGAAATCCGATACAATGAGCAGTTCTTC. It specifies CASSARTGEIRYNEQFF.